This T cell receptor beta chain derives from a study of T-cell reconstitution after alpha-beta-depleted transplantation in children. A TCRbeta library incorporating unique molecular identifiers was prepared. A single record per CDR3 protein comes from TCRdb applying MiXCR to the PCR reads. Of about 580,000 distinct CDR3 sequences listed, more than 20% are singletons. V lost 2 bases, J lost 4 bases, and 7 bases lay in between. This CDR3 is 13 amino acids long. Study-wide findings and caveats: The main origin of T-cell counts and diversity one year after transplant was newly produced T cells. Alpha-beta T cells present about two months after transplant were reported to originate from several hundred expanded graft clones.

Note on this clonotype: Its antigen is as yet unknown.

Sequenced here: PBMCs, mostly from graft donor cells, sampled 360 days after TCRalphabeta/CD19-depleted stem cell transplant. This sequence was found in a boy in the first two years of life who had a stem cell transplant for acute myeloid leukemia, so the T cells may come from the graft donor. The rearrangement links TRBV12-3 or TRBV12-4 to TRBJ2-3; D call uncertain. CDR3 DNA: TGTGCCAGCAGTTTACAGGAATCAGATACGCAGTATTTT. Protein product: CASSLQESDTQYF.